Listed here are 20 T cell receptor beta chains from one sample, sequenced in a study of regulatory T cells in long-lasting Graves disease. Documented time point: newly diagnosed GD, antithyroid drugs for less than 3 months. Extracted PBMC RNA gave rise to the TCR library. Investigators prepared the TCR beta libraries by applying iRepertoire HTBI primers and Arm-PCR of CDR3 regions. TCRdb called the multiplex PCR reads again in MiXCR, with one record for every CDR3 protein. Of under 800,000 distinct CDR3 sequences in the sample, 15% to 20% were seen once. This sample also appeared in a second study, on T cells in Graves' hyperthyroidism and ophthalmopathy.

The sequencing used peripheral blood mononuclear cells (PBMCs), collected at new diagnosis, from a patient treated with antithyroid drugs. The receptors shown here come from a woman aged 25 to 39 with Graves disease.

This clonotype was counted ten times or more. The V and J genes are TRBV6-1 and TRBJ1-2; maybe TRBD1 (6 bases). Looked up from germline, CDR1 is MNHNS and CDR2 is SASEGT. The CDR3 has 13 amino acids. V was pared by 6 bases and J by 7 bases, with 15 bases between. CDR3 DNA sequence: TGTGCCAGCAGACCCCAGGGGTACGGTGGCTACACCTTC. Protein sequence: CASRPQGYGGYTF.

This sequence joins TRBV28 and TRBJ2-5, with TRBD2 identical over 9 bases. V trimming: 7 bases; J trimming: 5 bases; junction bases outside the gene matches: 20. The CDR3 runs 18 residues. Germline-derived CDR1 and CDR2 are MDHEN and SYDVKM. The chain's CDR3 is CASTLAGNRRVGEETQYF. CDR3 sequence (DNA): TGTGCCAGCACCCTAGCGGGAAACAGAAGGGTTGGAGAGGAGACCCAGTACTTC.

This clonotype occurred many times. The CDR3 is CATVMRTGSPNEQFF. The CDR3, as DNA: TGTGCCACCGTGATGAGGACAGGGAGTCCTAATGAGCAGTTCTTC. J is TRBJ2-1 and V is TRBV6-1; 8 positions match TRBD1. This CDR3 region has 15 residues. Germline CDR1 and CDR2: MNHNS and SASEGT. V lost 10 bases, J lost 7 bases, and 15 bases stayed unmatched.

This clonotype was found many times. This chain connects TRBV27 to TRBJ2-7; D unclear. Germline-derived CDR1 and CDR2 are MNHEY and SMNVEV (reference sequence). This CDR3 comprises 14 residues. V gave up 4 bases and J gave up 2 bases, with 12 bases separating them. The CDR3: CASSSEWRPYEQYF. The CDR3 nucleotides are TGTGCCAGCAGTTCGGAGTGGAGACCCTACGAGCAGTACTTC.

This chain connects TRBV18 to TRBJ2-3, with a possible D match to TRBD1 (6 bases). Near its end, the DNA agrees better with TRBJ1-1, so the J call may be wrong. This CDR3 contains 15 residues. Germline V gives CDR1 KGHSH, CDR2 LQKENI. The CDR3: CASSPGGGGQGEAFF. The CDR3 DNA reads as TGTGCCAGCTCACCCGGAGGGGGGGGGCAAGGTGAAGCTTTCTTT.

This clonotype was detected many times. J is TRBJ2-1 and V is TRBV6-5; D unclear. V was shortened by 2 bases and J by 4 bases, with 9 bases between the two germline ends. The CDR3 loop spans 14 amino acids. The germline CDR1 and CDR2 sequences are MNHEY and SVGAGI. In nucleotides, the CDR3 is TGTGCCAGCAGTTACAGACTCACTTACAATGAGCAGTTCTTC. It translates to CASSYRLTYNEQFF.

This chain's CDR3 is CASREDSLNSNQPQHF. In nucleotides, the CDR3 is TGTGCCAGCAGGGAGGACAGTCTTAATAGCAATCAGCCCCAGCATTTT. The genes are TRBV27 and TRBJ1-5; D is perhaps TRBD1 (6 bases). This CDR3 is 16 amino acids long. V lost 6 bases to trimming and J lost 0 bases, with 15 bases between them. Germline CDR1 reads MNHEY; CDR2 reads SMNVEV (reference sequence).

Ten or more counts support this clonotype. The V and J genes are TRBV29-1 and TRBJ1-2; 7 bases align to TRBD1. J gave up 0 bases and V 7 bases, and 11 bases lay outside the gene matches. Germline lookup yields CDR1 SQVTM and CDR2 ANQGSEA. This CDR3 is built from 15 residues. CDR3: CSGMRATGANYGYTF. CDR3 bases: TGCAGCGGCATGAGGGCAACAGGGGCTAACTATGGCTACACCTTC.

The genes are TRBV7-9 and TRBJ2-7; a weak D match, TRBD2 (5 bases). With 5 bases removed from V and 7 bases from J, the gap between germline ends came to 21 bases. The CDR3 loop spans 15 amino acids. The germline gives CDR1 SEHNR, CDR2 FQNEAQ (reference sequence). In nucleotides, the CDR3 is TGTGCCAGCAGCCCCCGGACTCCTCTCATGGGGGAGCAGTACTTC. Its protein product is CASSPRTPLMGEQYF.

To note about this clonotype: At one boundary the junction diverges from the germline segment, which might be a read error. CDR3 residues: CASRDRGRGCPLF. The CDR3 region has the DNA TGTGCCAGCAGGGACAGGGGGCGAGGGTGTCCCCTCTTT. The chain carries TRBV2 and TRBJ1-1, with 11 bases aligning to TRBD1. The CDR3 is 13 amino acids. CDR1 and CDR2 from the germline V gene are SNHLY and FYNNEI.

The chain links TRBV9 to TRBJ2-5; D gene unclear. The CDR3 contains 14 residues. The germline CDR1 and CDR2 sequences are SGDLS and YYNGEE. Trimming took off 0 bases at V and 5 bases at J, with 11 bases between the two ends. CDR3 nucleotide sequence: TGTGCCAGCAGCGTAGGACGCGGTCGGGAGACCCAGTACTTC. This sequence encodes CASSVGRGRETQYF.

This clonotype was picked up many times. The chain carries TRBV6-5 and TRBJ2-7; tentative D call: TRBD2 (6 bases). Per germline, CDR1 MNHEY and CDR2 SVGAGI. The germline V and J ends were trimmed by 0 bases and 3 bases, with 9 bases remaining between them. The CDR3 extends over 14 amino acids. In DNA form, the CDR3 reads TGTGCCAGCAGTTACTCTGGCGGGAACTACGAGCAGTACTTC. Translated: CASSYSGGNYEQYF.

This chain connects TRBV7-2 to TRBJ2-1, with TRBD1 matching over 7 bases. Germline lookup yields CDR1 SGHTA and CDR2 FQGNSA. This CDR3 has 14 residues. V lost 8 bases to trimming and J lost 3 bases; unmatched junction nucleotides: 7. CDR3: CASPRGFIYNEQFF. Here the CDR3 DNA reads TGTGCCAGCCCCAGGGGGTTTATCTACAATGAGCAGTTCTTC.

The chain recombines TRBV20-1 with TRBJ2-2; D gene uncertain. The CDR3 is made up of 14 amino acids. CDR1 and CDR2 (germline): DFQATT, SNEGSKA (reference sequence). The V gene lost 1 base and the J gene lost 0 bases, with 6 bases spanning the gap. DNA for the CDR3: TGCAGTGCTAGAGGGACCACGAACACCGGGGAGCTGTTTTTT. Translated: CSARGTTNTGELFF.

This clonotype was detected many times. This sequence joins TRBV6-1 and TRBJ2-7, with 9 bases aligning to TRBD1. CDR3 length equals 14 residues. The V and J ends lost 6 bases and 5 bases, in that order; junction bases with no gene match: 8. Germline V gene sequence: CDR1 MNHNS, CDR2 SASEGT. CDR3 region: CASRLGQGIHEQYF. Written as DNA, the CDR3 is TGTGCCAGCAGGTTGGGACAGGGAATCCACGAGCAGTACTTC.

This clonotype came up many times. This rearrangement joins TRBV6-1 to TRBJ1-2; 8 bases are shared with TRBD1. Germline CDR1 and CDR2: MNHNS and SASEGT. The CDR3 contains 15 residues. Trimming at V came to 0 bases and at J to 4 bases, leaving 4 bases not matched to a gene. CDR3 loop: CASSEAPRGPYGYTF. CDR3 coding DNA: TGTGCCAGCAGTGAAGCGCCCAGGGGGCCCTATGGCTACACCTTC.

Points on this clonotype: Just one base apart from a much larger clone, this may be a read error. The conserved final phenylalanine or tryptophan is absent from the CDR3, which likely points to a read error. The chain couples TRBV5-1 to TRBJ2-7; D call uncertain. The CDR3 totals 14 residues. The V gene lost 0 bases and the J gene lost 3 bases, with 10 bases spanning the gap. CDR1 is SGHRS, CDR2 YFSETQ, per germline. CDR3 protein: CASSLDFPRYEQYL. Written as DNA, the CDR3 is TGCGCCAGCAGCTTGGACTTCCCCCGCTACGAGCAGTACCTC.

Ten or more counts support this clonotype. The rearrangement uses TRBV5-1 and TRBJ2-7, with D tentatively TRBD2 (5 bases). Trimming pared 1 base from V and 7 bases from J, leaving 21 bases between. This CDR3 contains 16 residues. CDR1 is SGHRS, CDR2 YFSETQ, per germline. The CDR3 DNA reads TGCGCCAGCAGCTTGCATCCCGGAGGTCGGCCTGGGGAGCAGTACTTC. Translating gives CASSLHPGGRPGEQYF.

This clonotype was counted ten times or more. The chain carries TRBV6-1 and TRBJ2-5; TRBD2 matches 15 bases. After removal of 9 bases from V and 5 bases from J, the junction contained 13 bases not matched to a gene. The CDR3 totals 17 residues. Looked up from germline, CDR1 is MNHNS and CDR2 is SASEGT. The CDR3 DNA reads as TGTGCCAGGCCCCCCCCCGCGGGACTAGCGGGAGGCGAGACCCAGTACTTC. Its translation: CARPPPAGLAGGETQYF.

The gene calls are TRBV14 and TRBJ2-7; 10 positions agree with TRBD1. J gave up 4 bases and V 2 bases, and 8 bases lay outside the gene matches. CDR1 is SGHDN and CDR2 is FVKESK in the germline V gene. This CDR3 has 16 amino acids. The CDR3 DNA sequence: TGTGCCAGCAGCCAACACACGGGACAGGGGTGGTACGAGCAGTACTTC. Its translation: CASSQHTGQGWYEQYF.